This is a list of T cell receptor beta chains from one sample in a study of molecular identifiers for immune sequencing clone quantification. TCRdb processed the PCR reads anew with MiXCR; each CDR3 protein has one entry. The table includes 88,000 or so distinct CDR3 sequences, roughly 21% detected once. The sample consisted of naive CD8+ T cells from blood, with Jurkat cell RNA spiked in. The receptor set was obtained from a human donor in good health. Some libraries in this study had Jurkat cell RNA spiked in. CDR3s include the opening cysteine and the closing phenylalanine or tryptophan. The order of the fields is D gene, clone size, J gene, V gene, CDR3 DNA, CDR3 protein. D genes are given only for firm matches. Clone size appears in some rows only: once, few, many, or a class for an expanded clone.

TRBD2 many TRBJ2-7 TRBV20-1 TGCAGTGCTAGAGATGTTAGGACTAGCGGGATCTACGAGCAGTACTTC CSARDVRTSGIYEQYF
. many TRBJ2-7 TRBV7-9 TGTGCCAGCAGCGCCGGATACGGGTACGAGCAGTACTTC CASSAGYGYEQYF
. . TRBJ2-7 TRBV12-3/TRBV12-4 TGTGCCAGCAGCCATGGGTCGGTCTACAAGCAGTACTTC CASSHGSVYKQYF
. . TRBJ1-5 TRBV19 TGTGCCAGTAGTATAGGGATAGGGCAGAACAATCAGCCCCAGCATTTT CASSIGIGQNNQPQHF
. few TRBJ1-5 TRBV21-1 TGTGCCAGCAGACTGGTGGTACAGCCCCAGCATTTT CASRLVVQPQHF
. many TRBJ2-5 TRBV7-6 TGTGCCAGCAGCTTTGATCCGGGACCCGAGGAGACCCAGTACTTC CASSFDPGPEETQYF
TRBD2 many TRBJ2-1 TRBV7-2 TGTGCCAGCAGCTCCGTAGCGGGAGGTTACAATGAGCAGTTCTTC CASSSVAGGYNEQFF
TRBD2 . TRBJ2-1 TRBV28 TGTGCCAGCAGTCCATGGTCGGGACTAGCATTCGGCGAGCAGTTCTTC CASSPWSGLAFGEQFF
. few TRBJ1-5 TRBV4-1 TGCGCCAGCAGCCAAGACCGGGGAAGGAATCAGCCCCAGCATTTT CASSQDRGRNQPQHF
. many TRBJ2-3 TRBV7-6 TGTGCCAGCAGCTTATCGGGGGGCACAGAAGATACGCAGTATTTT CASSLSGGTEDTQYF
. many TRBJ2-7 TRBV6-2/TRBV6-3 TGTGCCAGCAGTTACTTAGGGGTCGAGCAGTACTTC CASSYLGVEQYF
. few TRBJ2-5 TRBV14 TGTGCCAGCAGCCAAGATCCAGGGGTCCAAGAGACCCAGTACTTC CASSQDPGVQETQYF
. . TRBJ2-7 TRBV6-2/TRBV6-3 TGTGCCAGCAGTTATCTGGACCCCTACGAGCAGTACTTC CASSYLDPYEQYF
. . TRBJ1-1 TRBV6-6 TGTGCCAGCAGCTCCAGCCTGGACAGTAGCACTGGAGCTTTCTTT CASSSSLDSSTGAFF
. many TRBJ1-1 TRBV7-9 TGTGCCAGCAGCGCACCCCGAGGGGGGATGAACACTGAAGCTTTCTTT CASSAPRGGMNTEAFF
. many TRBJ2-2 TRBV28 TGTGCAGAAGGGGCAGGGAAGGACACCGGGGAGCTGTTTTTT CAEGAGKDTGELFF
. few TRBJ1-2 TRBV20-1 TGCAGTGCTAGAGCACCCGAAATAGGACTAGCTAACTATGGCTACACCTTC CSARAPEIGLANYGYTF
. . TRBJ1-5 TRBV21-1 TGTGCCAGCAGCCCCCGCGGACAGGGGAATCAGCCCCAGCATTTT CASSPRGQGNQPQHF
TRBD2 many TRBJ2-7 TRBV7-2 TGTGCCAGCAGCCCGACGGGACTAGCGGGAGGGGTATACGAGCAGTACTTC CASSPTGLAGGVYEQYF
. . TRBJ1-5 TRBV5-5 TGTGCCAGCAGCTTGGGGTCTGGGAGGATGAGGACAGATACGCAGCATTTT CASSLGSGRMRTDTQHF
TRBD1 . TRBJ2-7 TRBV27 TGTGCCAGCAGCCAAGAGACAGGGGCCAGCTCCTACAAGCAGTACTTC CASSQETGASSYKQYF
TRBD1 many TRBJ2-5 TRBV4-3 TGCGCCAGCAGCCCTAGGGGGCAGGGTGGATTGGAGACCCAGTACTTC CASSPRGQGGLETQYF
. many TRBJ2-1 TRBV19 TGTGCCAGTAGTATTTTGGGGCCCAACAATGAGCAGTTCTTC CASSILGPNNEQFF
TRBD2 . TRBJ2-1 TRBV27 TGTGCCAGCAGTTCCGGGACTAGCGGGGGGAATGAGCAGTTCTTC CASSSGTSGGNEQFF
. many TRBJ1-1 TRBV12-5 TGTGCTAGTGGTTTGTTGGGCTCTGAAGCTTTCTTT CASGLLGSEAFF
. many TRBJ2-7 TRBV5-4 TGTGCCAGCAGTCGGGACATCGGAAGCTCCTACGAGCAGTACTTC CASSRDIGSSYEQYF
TRBD1 . TRBJ1-5 TRBV19 TGTGCCAGTGGCCAATACGGACAGGGTCGCAATCAGCCCCAGCATTTT CASGQYGQGRNQPQHF
. . TRBJ2-5 TRBV5-5 TGTGCCAGCAGCTTGCAGGGCGGGGAGACCCAGTACTTC CASSLQGGETQYF
. . TRBJ1-1 TRBV10-1 TGCGCCAGCAGTTTGGGAGACGCTGAAGCTTTCTTT CASSLGDAEAFF